Below are 14 T cell receptor beta chains sequenced from a single sample in a study of T-cell memory formation after mild COVID-19. TCRdb redid the calling of the 5' RACE reads with MiXCR, one entry per CDR3 protein. The sample consists of over 450,000 distinct CDR3 sequences, 20% of them appearing once. Sample: PBMCs or a T cell subset sorted from them (not recorded which). These receptors came from an adult woman who had mild COVID-19 (a few samples of this study predate the infection). Cell type and time point are not known.

This clonotype was observed a handful of times. The chain links TRBV6-5 to TRBJ1-1; D perhaps matches TRBD1 (6 bases). This CDR3 is 16 amino acids long. CDR1 is MNHEY and CDR2 is SVGAGI in the germline V gene. Trimming left V 0 bases short and J 4 bases short, with 15 bases between. The CDR3 nucleotides read TGTGCCAGCAGTTACTCGAGGTCCAGGGGCTCCACTGAAGCTTTCTTT. Its protein product is CASSYSRSRGSTEAFF.

The rearrangement uses TRBV20-1 and TRBJ1-4, with 8 nucleotides matching TRBD1. CDR1 is DFQATT, CDR2 SNEGSKA, per germline (reference sequence). The CDR3 is made up of 14 amino acids. V was clipped by 1 base and J by 7 bases; unmatched bases: 5. This chain's CDR3 is CSARVAGTGEKLFF. CDR3 nucleotides: TGCAGTGCTAGAGTCGCGGGGACAGGTGAAAAACTGTTTTTT.

This clonotype was seen repeatedly, ten times or more. V gene TRBV12-3 or TRBV12-4 combines with J gene TRBJ2-1, with D possibly matching TRBD1 (6 bases). V was trimmed by 5 bases and J by 10 bases, leaving 12 bases between them. This CDR3 comprises 12 residues. CDR3 in amino acids: CASSRQVGEQFF. The CDR3 bases are TGTGCCAGCAGTCGACAGGTCGGGGAGCAGTTCTTC.

This clonotype was seen only a few times. This chain uses TRBV6-2 or TRBV6-3 with TRBJ2-1, with TRBD2 matching 8 bases. This CDR3 region has 16 residues. The V gene end was trimmed by 5 bases and the J gene end by 4 bases; junction bases not matched to a gene: 10. CDR1 is MNHEY, CDR2 SVGEGT, per germline. The CDR3 DNA reads TGTGCCAGCAGTCCCAGCGGGAGACGAGGATACAATGAGCAGTTCTTC. This gives the protein CASSPSGRRGYNEQFF.

The V call is TRBV20-1, the J call TRBJ2-1; 11 bases align to TRBD2. The germline gives CDR1 DFQATT, CDR2 SNEGSKA (reference sequence). The CDR3 is made up of 15 amino acids. J gave up 1 base and V 4 bases, and 3 bases lay outside the gene matches. The CDR3 reads CSAIAGGRSYNEQFF. The CDR3 nucleotides are TGCAGTGCTATAGCGGGAGGGAGGTCCTACAATGAGCAGTTCTTC.

This chain connects TRBV20-1 to TRBJ2-3, with TRBD2 identical over 8 bases. Trimming at V came to 6 bases and at J to 1 base, leaving 21 bases not matched to a gene. Germline CDR1 and CDR2: DFQATT and SNEGSKA (reference sequence). CDR3 length: 19 amino acids. CDR3 sequence reads: CSARPPRRGSGIRTDTQYF. The DNA of the CDR3 is TGCAGTGCCCGACCCCCTAGGAGGGGTAGCGGGATTCGCACAGATACGCAGTATTTT.

The gene calls are TRBV21-1 and TRBJ2-2; TRBD1 was called by the table and not checked on the DNA. TRBV21-1 is reported as a pseudogene. The CDR3 is 17 residues long. The CDR3: CATQGNRMVTNTGELFF. In nucleotides, the CDR3 is TGTGCCACCCAGGGGAACAGGATGGTCACGAACACCGGGGAGCTGTTTTTT.

This clonotype was seen a few times. The gene calls are TRBV27 and TRBJ2-2; 12 bases fit TRBD1. CDR3 length equals 17 residues. Germline V gene lookup returns CDR1 MNHEY and CDR2 SMNVEV (reference sequence). The V and J ends lost 5 bases and 2 bases, in that order; junction bases with no gene match: 6. The CDR3 coding sequence is TGTGCCAGCAGTCAGCGGGACAGGGGGCGCAACACCGGGGAGCTGTTTTTT. Translated, it gives CASSQRDRGRNTGELFF.

The gene calls are TRBV5-5 and TRBJ2-7; 9 nucleotides match TRBD1. V shed 4 bases, J shed 7 bases, and the junction held 12 bases outside the gene matches. The V gene's germline CDR1 is SGHKS and CDR2 YYEKEE (reference sequence). CDR3 length: 15 amino acids. The CDR3 DNA is TGTGCCAGCAGCGCCGACAGGGGGATCCCCAGGGAGCAGTACTTC. Its protein product is CASSADRGIPREQYF.

The genes are TRBV30 and TRBJ2-1; D possibly corresponds to TRBD2 (5 bases). Per germline, CDR1 GTSNPN and CDR2 SVGIG (reference sequence). The ends were cut back, 0 bases at V and 8 bases at J, with 11 bases in the middle. The CDR3 has 13 amino acids. The CDR3 DNA reads TGTGCCTGGAGTGTACGTCTGAGGGATGAGCAGTTCTTC. Encoded protein: CAWSVRLRDEQFF.

The genes are TRBV5-1 and TRBJ1-2; D ambiguous. The CDR3 consists of 15 residues. V was pared by 0 bases and J by 6 bases, with 15 bases between. Germline CDR1 is SGHRS and CDR2 is YFSETQ. The CDR3 sequence is CASSLGTGRNDGYTF. The CDR3 coding sequence is TGCGCCAGCAGCTTGGGAACGGGCAGGAACGATGGCTACACCTTC. Based on the CDR3 plus reference TRBV5-1 and TRBJ1-2, the full variable domain is KAGVTQTPRYLIKTRGQQVTLSCSPISGHRSVSWYQQTPGQGLQFLFEYFSETQRNKGNFPGRFSGRQFSNSRSEMNVSTLELGDSALYLCASSLGTGRNDGYTFGSGTRLTVV.

The CDR3 sequence is CASRLGVAEAFF. Written as DNA, the CDR3 is TGTGCCAGCCGATTGGGGGTGGCTGAAGCTTTCTTT. This chain connects TRBV19 to TRBJ1-1, with D possibly being TRBD1 (5 bases). Germline assignment: CDR1 LNHDA and CDR2 SQIVND (reference sequence). V was clipped by 9 bases and J by 6 bases, with 14 bases between them. The CDR3 sequence is 12 residues long.

The chain combines TRBV11-2 with TRBJ2-2; D remains unclear. CDR1 and CDR2 (germline): SGHAT, FQNNGV. There are 18 residues in the CDR3. Trimming took 1 base from V and 5 from J, leaving 20 bases between them. The CDR3 here is CASSLVSWTGEGTGELFF. CDR3 nucleotide sequence: TGTGCCAGCAGCTTAGTGTCGTGGACGGGTGAAGGGACCGGGGAGCTGTTTTTT.

This clonotype was seen a few times. The V call is TRBV9, the J call TRBJ2-3; the match to TRBD1 covers 9 bases. The CDR3 is 15 amino acids. CDR1 and CDR2 from the germline V gene are SGDLS and YYNGEE. Trimming cost V 4 bases and J 2 bases; bases outside gene matches: 5. DNA for the CDR3: TGTGCCAGCAGCCGGACAGGGGCTTCCACAGATACGCAGTATTTT. It codes for CASSRTGASTDTQYF.